This T cell receptor beta chain was identified during a study of chemoradiotherapy in HPV16-positive cancers. TCRdb keeps only in-frame clones here, not all; method: immunoSEQ multiplex PCR. The sample yields about 7,400 clones, roughly four fifths seen once. The CDR3 runs to 12 residues. Deletions cut 5 bases from V and 5 bases from J, with 12 bases between. From germline, CDR1 is SQVTM and CDR2 ANQGSEA. The specimen was obtained from a patient who underwent chemoradiotherapy. The V gene is TRBV29-1, the J gene TRBJ1-1; the D is unclear. The TCR was taken from a human donor with HPV-associated anogenital cancer. CDR3 DNA sequence: TGCAGCGTTACGACGCTAGGGACTGAAGCTTTCTTT. This translates into CSVTTLGTEAFF.